The 5 T cell receptor beta chains listed next were all sequenced from one sample in a study of blood T cell repertoires in COVID-19 (dated by TCRdb to 2018 to 2021). Receptor amplification or capture employed the immunoSEQ multiplex PCR assay. TCRdb limited this immuneACCESS table to in-frame rearrangements with V and J called. A share of clones is missing; checked studies link under half to unresolved V genes, and the rest is unexplained. For this sample the table gives 100,000 to 150,000 clones, of which approximately 86% were detected only once. Of the sample, about 10% is held by the ten largest clones. The sample consisted of peripheral blood. The receptors originated from a woman in her seventies with COVID-19, enrolled during active disease.

Note on this clone: Within the sample, other DNA sequences also encode this same CDR3. The chain recombines TRBV30 with TRBJ1-4; TRBD1 matches at 9 bases. This CDR3 contains 14 residues. Trimming took 3 bases from V and 8 from J; bases not matched to a gene: 7. Germline V lookup: CDR1 GTSNPN, CDR2 SVGIG (reference sequence). CDR3 sequence (DNA): TGTGCCTGGAGCGGGACAGGGAGGGGAGAAAAACTGTTTTTT. It encodes CAWSGTGRGEKLFF.

The chain is built from TRBV9 and TRBJ1-2, with D possibly matching TRBD1 (6 bases). V was shortened by 5 bases and J by 8 bases, with 19 bases between the two germline ends. Germline V gives CDR1 SGDLS, CDR2 YYNGEE. The CDR3 extends over 14 amino acids. In DNA, the CDR3 is TGTGCCAGCAGTCCTTACACAGGGTCAGAAGGCTACACCTTC. This encodes CASSPYTGSEGYTF.

The V gene is TRBV7-2, the J gene TRBJ2-3, with 7 bases fitting TRBD2. V shed 5 bases, J shed 2 bases, and the junction held 13 bases outside the gene matches. Germline V CDR1 and CDR2: SGHTA, FQGNSA. The CDR3 covers 17 residues. CDR3 sequence: CASSPSFPGLTTDTQYF. The CDR3 DNA reads TGTGCCAGCAGCCCCTCTTTCCCGGGACTAACCACAGATACGCAGTATTTT.

The chain combines TRBV28 with TRBJ2-7; 9 bases fit TRBD2. The V gene end was trimmed by 6 bases and the J gene end by 3 bases; junction bases not matched to a gene: 12. The CDR3 has 16 amino acids. Germline V CDR1 and CDR2: MDHEN, SYDVKM. The chain's CDR3 is CASSRAPGLAVYEQYF. The DNA for the CDR3 is TGTGCCAGCAGCCGCGCTCCGGGACTAGCCGTCTACGAGCAGTACTTC.

This chain uses TRBV24-1 with TRBJ2-2; no clear D. This CDR3 contains 14 residues. V was trimmed by 5 bases and J by 1 base, leaving 7 bases between them. Germline V CDR1 and CDR2: KGHDR, SFDVKD. The CDR3 nucleotides read TGTGCCACCAGTGTCGCAGGGAACACCGGGGAGCTGTTTTTT. It encodes CATSVAGNTGELFF.